The T cell receptor (beta chain) under discussion was sequenced for a study of PD-L1 blockade in urothelial cancer. Across the whole study: Bladder-origin urothelial cancer in males described most of the roughly 30 patients. Treatment start was followed by blood analysis at 3 weeks (second dose) and again at 6 weeks.

What went into each PCR as a spike was synthetic TCR analog templates. Here immunoSEQ multiplex PCR was the method, and the copy in TCRdb shows in-frame clones only, minus some. The sample records about 80,000 clones, around 90% being singletons. V was pared by 5 bases and J by 0 bases, with 5 bases of the junction left unmatched. Looked up from germline, CDR1 is SGHTA and CDR2 is FQGNSA. The CDR3 is 15 amino acids. Patients were living with locally advanced or metastatic urothelial carcinoma. This receptor was taken from a woman aged 70 to 79 with urothelial cancer. The source material was PBMCs, sampled around atezolizumab (anti-PD-L1) treatment. This sequence joins TRBV7-2 and TRBJ2-3; 7 bases align to TRBD1. The CDR3 DNA reads TGTGCCAGCAGCCTCTCGACAGGGAGCACAGATACGCAGTATTTT. Its protein product is CASSLSTGSTDTQYF.